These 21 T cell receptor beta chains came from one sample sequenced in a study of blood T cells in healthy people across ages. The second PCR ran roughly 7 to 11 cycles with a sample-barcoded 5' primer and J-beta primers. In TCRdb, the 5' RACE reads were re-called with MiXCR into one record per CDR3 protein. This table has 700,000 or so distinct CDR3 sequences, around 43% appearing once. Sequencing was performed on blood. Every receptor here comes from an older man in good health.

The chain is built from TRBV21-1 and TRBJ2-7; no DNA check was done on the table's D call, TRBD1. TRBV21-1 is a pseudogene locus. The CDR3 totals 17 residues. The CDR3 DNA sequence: TGTGCCAGCAGCACACAGCTACCGGGACAGGCTGACTACGAGCAGTACTTC. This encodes CASSTQLPGQADYEQYF.

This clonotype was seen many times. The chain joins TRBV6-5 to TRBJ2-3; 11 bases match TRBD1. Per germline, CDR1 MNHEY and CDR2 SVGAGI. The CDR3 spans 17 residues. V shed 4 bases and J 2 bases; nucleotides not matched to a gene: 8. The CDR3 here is CASSSPGTGGFTDTQYF. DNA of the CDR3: TGTGCCAGCAGTTCCCCCGGGACAGGGGGTTTCACAGATACGCAGTATTTT.

The CDR3 is CASSVGLGGSPLHF. CDR3 sequence (DNA): TGTGCCAGCAGCGTAGGACTGGGGGGTTCACCCCTCCACTTT. The V gene is TRBV9, the J gene TRBJ1-6, with a possible D match to TRBD1 (5 bases). The CDR3 loop spans 14 amino acids. V was trimmed by 0 bases and J by 9 bases, leaving 10 bases between them. The germline V gene has CDR1 SGDLS and CDR2 YYNGEE.

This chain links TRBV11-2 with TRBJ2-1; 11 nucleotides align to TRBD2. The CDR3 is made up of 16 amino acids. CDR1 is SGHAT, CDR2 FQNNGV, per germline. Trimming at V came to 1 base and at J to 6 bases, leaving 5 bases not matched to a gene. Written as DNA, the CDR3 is TGTGCCAGCAGCTTAGTAACTAGCGGGGGCTCCAATGAGCAGTTCTTC. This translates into CASSLVTSGGSNEQFF.

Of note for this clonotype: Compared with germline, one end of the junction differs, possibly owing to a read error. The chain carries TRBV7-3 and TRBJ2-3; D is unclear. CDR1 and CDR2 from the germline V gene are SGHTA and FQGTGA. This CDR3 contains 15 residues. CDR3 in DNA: TGTGTCAGCAGCTTGACATCCACATTAGGGGATACGCAGTATTTT. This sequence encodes CVSSLTSTLGDTQYF.

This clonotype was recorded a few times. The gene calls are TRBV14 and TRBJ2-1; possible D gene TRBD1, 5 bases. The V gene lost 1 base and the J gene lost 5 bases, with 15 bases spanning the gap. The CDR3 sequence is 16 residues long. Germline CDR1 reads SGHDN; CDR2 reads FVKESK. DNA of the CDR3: TGTGCCAGCAGCCAAGTGGGCAGGGATAGGCACAATGAGCAGTTCTTC. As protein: CASSQVGRDRHNEQFF.

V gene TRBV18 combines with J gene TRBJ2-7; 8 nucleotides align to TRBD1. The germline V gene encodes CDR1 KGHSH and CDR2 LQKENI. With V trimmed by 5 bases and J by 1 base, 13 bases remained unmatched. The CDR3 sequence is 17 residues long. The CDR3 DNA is TGTGCCAGCTCAGGATCGAGTAGACAGGGGTTATCCTACGAGCAGTACTTC. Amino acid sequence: CASSGSSRQGLSYEQYF.

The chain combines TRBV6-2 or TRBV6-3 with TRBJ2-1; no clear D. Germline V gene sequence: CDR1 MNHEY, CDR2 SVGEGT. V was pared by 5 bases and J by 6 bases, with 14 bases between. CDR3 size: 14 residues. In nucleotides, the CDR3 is TGTGCCAGCAGTCCGGGCCCCACATTCAATGAGCAGTTCTTC. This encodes CASSPGPTFNEQFF.

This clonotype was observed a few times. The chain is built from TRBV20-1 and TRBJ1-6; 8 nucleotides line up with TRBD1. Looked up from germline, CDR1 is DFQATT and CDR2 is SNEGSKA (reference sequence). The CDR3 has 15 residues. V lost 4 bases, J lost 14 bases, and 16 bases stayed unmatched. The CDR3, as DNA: TGCAGTGCTAAATCCGGGACAGGCCGGGTTTTAACCCTCCACTTT. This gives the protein CSAKSGTGRVLTLHF.

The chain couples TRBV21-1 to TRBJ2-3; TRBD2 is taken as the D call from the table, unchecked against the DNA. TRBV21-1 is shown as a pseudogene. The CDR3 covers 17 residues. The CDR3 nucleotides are TGTGCCAGCGGCAAACCCGCTAGCGGGGGCCGCACAGATACGCAGTATTTT. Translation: CASGKPASGGRTDTQYF.

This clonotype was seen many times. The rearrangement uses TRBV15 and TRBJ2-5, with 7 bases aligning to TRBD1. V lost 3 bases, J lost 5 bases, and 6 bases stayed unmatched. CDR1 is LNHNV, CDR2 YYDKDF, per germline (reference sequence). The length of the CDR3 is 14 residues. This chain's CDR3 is CATSSGTVAETQYF. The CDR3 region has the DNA TGTGCCACCAGCAGTGGGACAGTGGCTGAGACCCAGTACTTC.

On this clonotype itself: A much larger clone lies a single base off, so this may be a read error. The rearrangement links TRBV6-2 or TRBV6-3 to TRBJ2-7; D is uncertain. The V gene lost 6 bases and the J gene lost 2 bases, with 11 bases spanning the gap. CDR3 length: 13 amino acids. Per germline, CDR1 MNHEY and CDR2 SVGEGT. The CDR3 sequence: CASSRGETYEQYF. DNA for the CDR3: TGTGCCAGCAGCCGTGGGGAAACCTACGAGCAGTACTTC.

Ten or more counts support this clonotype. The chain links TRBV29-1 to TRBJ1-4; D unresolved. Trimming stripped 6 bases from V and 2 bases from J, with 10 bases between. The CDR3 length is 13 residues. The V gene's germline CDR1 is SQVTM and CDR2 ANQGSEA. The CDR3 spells CSVGGQTNEKLFF. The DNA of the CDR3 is TGCAGCGTGGGAGGCCAGACTAATGAAAAACTGTTTTTT.

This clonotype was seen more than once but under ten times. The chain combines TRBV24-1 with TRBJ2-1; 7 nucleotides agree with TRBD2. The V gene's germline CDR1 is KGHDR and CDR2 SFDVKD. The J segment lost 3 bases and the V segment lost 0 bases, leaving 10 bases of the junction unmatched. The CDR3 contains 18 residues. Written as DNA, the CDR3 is TGTGCCACCAGTGATTTGCCGGGTGATGGGACTAACTACAATGAGCAGTTCTTC. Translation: CATSDLPGDGTNYNEQFF.

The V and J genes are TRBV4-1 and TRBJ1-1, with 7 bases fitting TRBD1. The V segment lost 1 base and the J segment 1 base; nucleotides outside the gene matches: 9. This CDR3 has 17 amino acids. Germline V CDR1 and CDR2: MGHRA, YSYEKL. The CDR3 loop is CASSQVGRGEGNTEAFF. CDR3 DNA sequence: TGCGCCAGCAGCCAAGTTGGCAGGGGGGAAGGGAACACTGAAGCTTTCTTT.

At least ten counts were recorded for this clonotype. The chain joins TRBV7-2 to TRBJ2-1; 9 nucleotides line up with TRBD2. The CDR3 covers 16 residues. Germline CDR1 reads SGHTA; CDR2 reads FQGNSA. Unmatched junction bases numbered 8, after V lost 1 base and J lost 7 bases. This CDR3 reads CASSLVARGGQNEQFF. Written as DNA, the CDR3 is TGTGCCAGCAGCTTAGTGGCGCGGGGGGGCCAAAATGAGCAGTTCTTC.

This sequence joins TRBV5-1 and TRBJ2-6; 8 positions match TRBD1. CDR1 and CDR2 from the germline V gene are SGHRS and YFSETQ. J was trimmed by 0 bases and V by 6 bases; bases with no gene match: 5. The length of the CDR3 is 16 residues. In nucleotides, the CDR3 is TGCGCCAGCAATCCCACAGGGGGCTCTGGGGCCAACGTCCTGACTTTC. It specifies CASNPTGGSGANVLTF.

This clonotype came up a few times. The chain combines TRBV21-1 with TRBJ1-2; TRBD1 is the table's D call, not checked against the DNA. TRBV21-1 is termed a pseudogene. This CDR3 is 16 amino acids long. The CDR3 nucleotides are TGTGCCAGCAGCTTCGGACAGCCGTTAAAGAACTATGGCTACACCTTC. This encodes CASSFGQPLKNYGYTF.

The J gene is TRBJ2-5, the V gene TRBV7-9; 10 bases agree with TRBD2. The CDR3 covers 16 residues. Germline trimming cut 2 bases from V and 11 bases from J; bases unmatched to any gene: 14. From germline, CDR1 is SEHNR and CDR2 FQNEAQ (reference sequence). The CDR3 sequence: CASSLRGPSGGNEQYF. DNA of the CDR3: TGTGCCAGCAGCTTACGGGGCCCTAGCGGGGGCAATGAGCAGTACTTC.

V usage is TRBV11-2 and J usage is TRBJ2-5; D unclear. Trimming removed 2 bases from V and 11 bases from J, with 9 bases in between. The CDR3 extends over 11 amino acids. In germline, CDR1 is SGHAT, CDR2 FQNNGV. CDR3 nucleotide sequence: TGTGCCAGCAGCTTAAGCAATGAGCAGTACTTC. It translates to CASSLSNEQYF.

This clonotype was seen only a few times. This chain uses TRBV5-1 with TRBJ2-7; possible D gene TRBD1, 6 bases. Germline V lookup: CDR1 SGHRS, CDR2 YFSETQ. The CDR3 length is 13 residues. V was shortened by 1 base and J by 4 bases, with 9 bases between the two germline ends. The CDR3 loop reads CASSLRDRYEQYF. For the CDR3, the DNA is TGCGCCAGCAGCTTGCGAGACAGGTACGAGCAGTACTTC.